One and the same sample provided the 29 T cell receptor beta chains below, sequenced in a study of CD8 T cells in Susac syndrome. The RNA input was 0.5 to 1 ug, and it was reverse transcribed with random hexamers. Using its own MiXCR run on the immunoSEQ multiplex PCR reads, TCRdb lists one record per CDR3 protein. The data hold 100,000 to 110,000 distinct CDR3 sequences, with 95% observed a single time. The sequenced sample consisted of CD8+ T cells from PBMCs. These receptors originate from a human donor with Susac syndrome.

The chain combines TRBV9 with TRBJ2-4; D gene uncertain. In germline, CDR1 is SGDLS, CDR2 YYNGEE. The CDR3 extends over 15 amino acids. V was trimmed by 4 bases and J by 8 bases, leaving 19 bases between them. CDR3 region: CASSNGFSRSDIQYF. Here the CDR3 DNA reads TGTGCCAGCAGCAATGGGTTCAGCCGCTCGGACATTCAGTACTTC.

V gene TRBV6-1 combines with J gene TRBJ1-6; D unclear. The CDR3 is 16 amino acids. V was shortened by 5 bases and J by 5 bases, with 16 bases between the two germline ends. The germline gives CDR1 MNHNS, CDR2 SASEGT. This CDR3 reads CASSPQKNWDNSPLHF. CDR3 coding DNA: TGTGCCAGCAGTCCACAGAAAAATTGGGATAATTCACCCCTCCACTTT.

V and J are TRBV5-1 and TRBJ1-6, with D unresolved. Germline-derived CDR1 and CDR2 are SGHRS and YFSETQ. The CDR3 contains 15 residues. Trimming removed 0 bases at V and 7 bases at J, with 11 bases between. In nucleotides, the CDR3 is TGCGCCAGCAGCTTGGACCAGAGTATAAATTCACCCCTCCACTTT. Translated, it gives CASSLDQSINSPLHF.

V and J are TRBV15 and TRBJ1-1; D might be TRBD1 (6 bases). Trimming cost V 3 bases and J 10 bases, with 18 bases left between them. This CDR3 has 14 amino acids. Germline loops: CDR1 LNHNV, CDR2 YYDKDF (reference sequence). CDR3 sequence reads: CATSRASSGGGAFF. The CDR3 DNA reads TGTGCCACCAGCAGGGCGTCAAGTGGAGGGGGAGCTTTCTTT.

The V and J genes are TRBV13 and TRBJ1-3, with TRBD1 matching over 8 bases. This CDR3 region has 12 residues. Germline V gene sequence: CDR1 PRHDT, CDR2 FYEKMQ (reference sequence). V trimming: 6 bases; J trimming: 6 bases; junction bases outside the gene matches: 1. CDR3: CASRTGENTIYF. The DNA for the CDR3 is TGTGCCAGCAGGACAGGGGAAAACACCATATATTTT.

The chain combines TRBV12-3 or TRBV12-4 with TRBJ2-7; tentatively, D is TRBD1 (6 bases). Trimming shortened V by 5 bases and J by 6 bases, and 14 bases separated the two germline ends. The CDR3 consists of 13 residues. The DNA for the CDR3 is TGTGCCAGCAGTCAAAGACAGGTCGGCGAGCAGTACTTC. Translated: CASSQRQVGEQYF.

This clonotype was observed once. The V and J genes are TRBV5-4 and TRBJ2-3; 9 nucleotides match TRBD2. J was trimmed by 6 bases and V by 3 bases; bases with no gene match: 11. The CDR3 loop spans 16 amino acids. Looked up from germline, CDR1 is SGHNT and CDR2 is YYREEE (reference sequence). This chain's CDR3 is CASSSSAGGAYDTQYF. CDR3 sequence (DNA): TGTGCCAGCAGCTCTTCCGCGGGGGGGGCCTATGATACGCAGTATTTT.

The chain links TRBV20-1 to TRBJ2-1; 10 bases align to TRBD2. The CDR3 is made up of 15 amino acids. Germline loops: CDR1 DFQATT, CDR2 SNEGSKA (reference sequence). The V and J ends lost 1 base and 5 bases, in that order; junction bases with no gene match: 5. The CDR3 nucleotides read TGCAGTGCTAGAGCCGGACTAGCGGTCGACAATGAGCAGTTCTTC. This codes for CSARAGLAVDNEQFF.

The V call is TRBV29-1, the J call TRBJ2-2, with D possibly being TRBD1 (6 bases). The ends were cut back, 5 bases at V and 4 bases at J, with 17 bases in the middle. CDR1 is SQVTM, CDR2 ANQGSEA, per germline. This CDR3 is built from 15 residues. The CDR3 loop reads CSVSDGDIPTGELFF. In DNA, the CDR3 is TGCAGCGTTTCGGACGGGGACATCCCCACCGGGGAGCTGTTTTTT.

The chain couples TRBV5-4 to TRBJ2-2; the D gene could be TRBD1 or TRBD2 (6 bases each). Trimming stripped 0 bases from V and 5 bases from J, with 14 bases between. Looked up from germline, CDR1 is SGHNT and CDR2 is YYREEE (reference sequence). CDR3 length equals 16 residues. CDR3 residues: CASSLDPGAGTGELFF. Here the CDR3 DNA reads TGTGCCAGCAGCTTGGATCCGGGGGCGGGAACCGGGGAGCTGTTTTTT.

The chain couples TRBV14 to TRBJ2-1; TRBD2 matches at 7 bases. Germline-derived CDR1 and CDR2 are SGHDN and FVKESK. With V trimmed by 4 bases and J by 9 bases, 15 bases remained unmatched. This CDR3 has 16 amino acids. CDR3: CASSPQERGYFSEQFF. The CDR3 region has the DNA TGTGCCAGCAGCCCCCAAGAGCGGGGATACTTTAGTGAGCAGTTCTTC.

The chain links TRBV6-6 to TRBJ1-2; D call uncertain. Germline CDR1 reads MNHNY; CDR2 reads SVGAGI (reference sequence). The CDR3 totals 16 residues. V dropped 2 bases and J dropped 6 bases, with 19 bases sitting between them. In nucleotides, the CDR3 is TGTGCCAGCAGTTACCCCTCAGACACACAAGAGGATGGCTACACCTTC. Its protein is CASSYPSDTQEDGYTF.

This clonotype was seen just once. The chain is built from TRBV5-4 and TRBJ2-1; 9 nucleotides match TRBD1. The CDR3 contains 15 residues. J gave up 6 bases and V 4 bases, and 8 bases lay outside the gene matches. Per the germline V gene, CDR1 is SGHNT and CDR2 is YYREEE (reference sequence). This CDR3 is CASSLSGQGFNEQFF. CDR3 DNA sequence: TGTGCCAGCAGCCTTTCGGGACAGGGATTCAATGAGCAGTTCTTC.

The chain employs TRBV6-1 and TRBJ2-1, with TRBD2 matching 14 bases. This CDR3 is built from 16 residues. CDR1 and CDR2 from the germline V gene are MNHNS and SASEGT. With V trimmed by 5 bases and J by 10 bases, 10 bases remained unmatched. Here the CDR3 DNA reads TGTGCCAGCAGTAAAGGCAGACTAGCGGGAGGGGGCGAGCAGTTCTTC. This codes for CASSKGRLAGGGEQFF.

The rearrangement joins TRBV12-3 or TRBV12-4 to TRBJ1-1; no reliable D call. There are 13 residues in the CDR3. Trimming removed 6 bases at V and 1 base at J, with 9 bases between. The CDR3 is CASRLPGNTEAFF. In nucleotides, the CDR3 is TGTGCCAGCAGGCTCCCAGGGAACACTGAAGCTTTCTTT.

The chain employs TRBV11-2 and TRBJ1-1, with unresolved D. With 2 bases removed from V and 4 bases from J, the gap between germline ends came to 8 bases. The germline CDR1 and CDR2 sequences are SGHAT and FQNNGV. This CDR3 contains 13 residues. The CDR3 spells CASSLSDTTEAFF. The CDR3 DNA reads as TGTGCCAGCAGCTTAAGTGACACCACTGAAGCTTTCTTT.

J is TRBJ1-2 and V is TRBV12-3 or TRBV12-4, with no clear D. Trimming left V 5 bases short and J 3 bases short, with 16 bases between. The CDR3 covers 15 residues. In nucleotides, the CDR3 is TGTGCCAGCAGTCCCAAACCGGTTGGGCACTATGGCTACACCTTC. It translates to CASSPKPVGHYGYTF.

The chain joins TRBV24-1 to TRBJ2-5; 8 nucleotides line up with TRBD1. The junction had 6 bases not matched to a gene; V was cut back by 5 bases and J by 5 bases. CDR3 length: 14 amino acids. Germline V gene sequence: CDR1 KGHDR, CDR2 SFDVKD. CDR3 protein: CATSAQTGVETQYF. DNA for the CDR3: TGTGCCACCAGTGCCCAGACAGGGGTGGAGACCCAGTACTTC.

The chain links TRBV6-6 to TRBJ2-7, with D perhaps matching TRBD1 (6 bases). The V end lost 7 bases, the J end lost 3 bases, and 16 bases lay between the germline ends. CDR3 length: 14 residues. Per germline, CDR1 MNHNY and CDR2 SVGAGI (reference sequence). The CDR3 nucleotides read TGTGCCAGCAACACCGGGACATCCAACTACGAGCAGTACTTC. Translated, it gives CASNTGTSNYEQYF.

The chain carries TRBV7-9 and TRBJ1-6; 8 bases are shared with TRBD1. V dropped 11 bases and J dropped 6; count of bases not matched to a gene: 9. The CDR3 runs to 14 residues. CDR1 and CDR2 from the germline V gene are SEHNR and FQNEAQ (reference sequence). The CDR3 loop is CAVSGGQANSPLHF. For the CDR3, the DNA is TGTGCCGTCTCGGGGGGACAGGCTAATTCACCCCTCCACTTT.

The CDR3 reads CSVASSGANVLTF. DNA for the CDR3: TGCAGCGTTGCAAGCTCTGGGGCCAACGTCCTGACTTTC. This rearrangement joins TRBV29-1 to TRBJ2-6; D unresolved. CDR3 size: 13 residues. Germline assignment: CDR1 SQVTM and CDR2 ANQGSEA. Trimming pared 4 bases from V and 0 bases from J, leaving 4 bases between.

This clonotype was observed a single time. The chain carries TRBV7-9 and TRBJ1-3; no reliable D call. Germline CDR1 and CDR2: SEHNR and FQNEAQ (reference sequence). There are 13 residues in the CDR3. V dropped 2 bases and J dropped 4 bases, with 6 bases sitting between them. The CDR3 region is CASSLIVGNTIYF. The CDR3 DNA is TGTGCCAGCAGCTTAATCGTAGGAAACACCATATATTTT.

The V gene is TRBV9, the J gene TRBJ2-5, with 7 bases matching TRBD2. The CDR3 is 14 residues long. Looked up from germline, CDR1 is SGDLS and CDR2 is YYNGEE. The J segment lost 0 bases and the V segment lost 3 bases, leaving 2 bases of the junction unmatched. CDR3 in amino acids: CASSDRGDQETQYF. CDR3 bases: TGTGCCAGCAGCGACCGGGGGGACCAAGAGACCCAGTACTTC.

The chain is built from TRBV4-1 and TRBJ2-7; D call uncertain. With 0 bases removed from V and 6 bases from J, the gap between germline ends came to 12 bases. CDR3 size: 14 residues. Germline-derived CDR1 and CDR2 are MGHRA and YSYEKL. As DNA, the CDR3 is TGCGCCAGCAGCCAAGAGCCGGTATCGGGCGAGCAGTACTTC. Translated: CASSQEPVSGEQYF.

The rearrangement joins TRBV18 to TRBJ2-7, with D maybe TRBD1 (5 bases). The germline gives CDR1 KGHSH, CDR2 LQKENI. V shed 3 bases and J shed 3 bases, with 9 bases lying between them. This CDR3 is 13 amino acids long. CDR3 protein: CASSPGASYEQYF. In DNA form, the CDR3 reads TGTGCCAGCTCACCTGGGGCTAGCTACGAGCAGTACTTC.

V gene TRBV27 combines with J gene TRBJ1-2, with D maybe TRBD1 (5 bases). Deletions cut 6 bases from V and 0 bases from J, with 5 bases between. The CDR3 is 12 amino acids. Germline V CDR1 and CDR2: MNHEY, SMNVEV (reference sequence). The CDR3 region has the DNA TGTGCCAGCAGACAGGCTAACTATGGCTACACCTTC. This codes for CASRQANYGYTF.

This chain uses TRBV12-3 or TRBV12-4 with TRBJ2-2; possible D gene TRBD2, 6 bases. The V and J ends lost 3 bases and 4 bases respectively, with 12 bases between them. The CDR3 contains 15 residues. Here the CDR3 reads CASSFGRPVTGELFF. CDR3 in DNA: TGTGCCAGCAGTTTCGGGAGACCCGTCACCGGGGAGCTGTTTTTT.

This clonotype occurred a few times. This chain links TRBV5-4 with TRBJ2-1, with 8 nucleotides matching TRBD2. CDR1 SGHNT and CDR2 YYREEE come from the germline V gene (reference sequence). J gave up 2 bases and V 4 bases, and 8 bases lay outside the gene matches. This CDR3 spans 16 amino acids. The CDR3, as DNA: TGTGCCAGCAGCCACCCCCGGGAGGGCCCCTACAATGAGCAGTTCTTC. Translation gives CASSHPREGPYNEQFF.

The chain uses TRBV9 and TRBJ1-6; D is perhaps TRBD1 (5 bases). The V end lost 0 bases, the J end lost 8 bases, and 18 bases lay between the germline ends. The germline CDR1 and CDR2 sequences are SGDLS and YYNGEE. The CDR3 consists of 17 residues. The CDR3 region is CASSVGEEGHWDSPLHF. The DNA of the CDR3 is TGTGCCAGCAGCGTAGGAGAAGAGGGGCATTGGGATTCACCCCTCCACTTT.